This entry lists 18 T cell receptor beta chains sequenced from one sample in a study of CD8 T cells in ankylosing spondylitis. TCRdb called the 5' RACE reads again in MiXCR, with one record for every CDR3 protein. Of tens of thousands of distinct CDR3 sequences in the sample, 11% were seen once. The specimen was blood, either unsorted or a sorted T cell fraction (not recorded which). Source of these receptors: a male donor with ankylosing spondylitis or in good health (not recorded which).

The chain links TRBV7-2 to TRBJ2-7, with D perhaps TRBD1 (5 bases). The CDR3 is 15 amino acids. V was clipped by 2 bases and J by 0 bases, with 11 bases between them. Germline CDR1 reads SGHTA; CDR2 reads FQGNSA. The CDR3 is CASSLRVGHSYEQYF. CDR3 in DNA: TGTGCCAGCAGCTTAAGGGTAGGACACTCCTACGAGCAGTACTTC.

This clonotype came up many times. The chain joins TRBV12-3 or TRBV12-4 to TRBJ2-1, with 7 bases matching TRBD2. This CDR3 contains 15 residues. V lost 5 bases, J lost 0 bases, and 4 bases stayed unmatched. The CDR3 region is CASSRGGSSYNEQFF. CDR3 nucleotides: TGTGCCAGCAGTCGCGGGGGAAGCTCCTACAATGAGCAGTTCTTC.

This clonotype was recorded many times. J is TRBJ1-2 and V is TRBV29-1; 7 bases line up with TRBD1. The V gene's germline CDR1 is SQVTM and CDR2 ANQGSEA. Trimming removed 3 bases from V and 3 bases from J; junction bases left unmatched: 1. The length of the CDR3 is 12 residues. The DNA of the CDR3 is TGCAGCGTTGAGACAGGGCACTATGGCTACACCTTC. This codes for CSVETGHYGYTF.

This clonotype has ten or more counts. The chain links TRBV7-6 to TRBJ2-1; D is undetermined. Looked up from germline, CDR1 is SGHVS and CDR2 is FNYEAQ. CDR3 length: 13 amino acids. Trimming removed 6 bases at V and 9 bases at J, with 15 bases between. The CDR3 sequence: CASSFSRAGEQFF. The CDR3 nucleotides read TGTGCCAGCAGTTTTTCGCGTGCAGGTGAGCAGTTCTTC. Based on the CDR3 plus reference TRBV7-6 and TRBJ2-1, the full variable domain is GAGVSQSPRYKVTKRGQDVALRCDPISGHVSLYWYRQALGQGPEFLTYFNYEAQQDKSGLPNDRFSAERPEGSISTLTIQRTEQRDSAMYRCASSFSRAGEQFFGPGTRLTVL.

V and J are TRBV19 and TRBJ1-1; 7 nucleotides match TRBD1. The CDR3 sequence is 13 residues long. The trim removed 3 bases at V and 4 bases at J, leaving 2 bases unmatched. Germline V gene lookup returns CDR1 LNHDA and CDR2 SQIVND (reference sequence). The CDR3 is CASSMQGGTEAFF. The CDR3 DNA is TGTGCCAGTAGTATGCAGGGGGGCACTGAAGCTTTCTTT.

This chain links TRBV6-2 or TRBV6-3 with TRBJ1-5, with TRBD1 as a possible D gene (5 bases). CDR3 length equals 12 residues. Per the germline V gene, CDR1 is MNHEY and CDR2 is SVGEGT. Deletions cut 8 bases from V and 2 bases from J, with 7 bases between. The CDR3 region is CASRDGNQPQHF. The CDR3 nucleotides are TGTGCCAGCCGGGACGGCAATCAGCCCCAGCATTTT.

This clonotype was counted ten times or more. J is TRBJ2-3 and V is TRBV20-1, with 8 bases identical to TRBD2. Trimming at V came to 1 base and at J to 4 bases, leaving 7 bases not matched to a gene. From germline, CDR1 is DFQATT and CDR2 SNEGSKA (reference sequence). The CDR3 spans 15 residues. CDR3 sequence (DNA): TGCAGTGCTAGAGCAATCGGGGGGGATTCAGATACGCAGTATTTT. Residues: CSARAIGGDSDTQYF.

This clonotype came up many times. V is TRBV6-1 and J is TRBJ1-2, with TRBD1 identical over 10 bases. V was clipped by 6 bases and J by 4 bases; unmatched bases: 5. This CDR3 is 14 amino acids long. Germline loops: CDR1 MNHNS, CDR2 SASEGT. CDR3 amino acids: CASSGQGGPYGYTF. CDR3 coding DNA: TGTGCCAGCAGCGGACAGGGGGGACCCTATGGCTACACCTTC.

The CDR3 sequence: CASSLAGAASYEQYF. CDR3 nucleotide sequence: TGCGCCAGCAGCTTGGCCGGTGCGGCCTCCTACGAGCAGTACTTC. The rearrangement uses TRBV5-1 and TRBJ2-7; no reliable D call. This CDR3 is 15 amino acids long. The germline gives CDR1 SGHRS, CDR2 YFSETQ. With 0 bases removed from V and 0 bases from J, the gap between germline ends came to 10 bases.

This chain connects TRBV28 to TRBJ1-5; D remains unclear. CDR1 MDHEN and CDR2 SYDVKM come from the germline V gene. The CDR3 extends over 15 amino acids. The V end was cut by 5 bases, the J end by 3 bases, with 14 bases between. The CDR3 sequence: CASSPVAWVNQPQHF. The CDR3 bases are TGTGCCAGCAGTCCCGTGGCCTGGGTCAATCAGCCCCAGCATTTT.

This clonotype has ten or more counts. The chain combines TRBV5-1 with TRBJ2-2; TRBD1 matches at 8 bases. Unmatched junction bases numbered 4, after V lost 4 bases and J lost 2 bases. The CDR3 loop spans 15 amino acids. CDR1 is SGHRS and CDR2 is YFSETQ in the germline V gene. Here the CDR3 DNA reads TGCGCCAGCAGCCCGGACAGGGCCAACACCGGGGAGCTGTTTTTT. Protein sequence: CASSPDRANTGELFF.

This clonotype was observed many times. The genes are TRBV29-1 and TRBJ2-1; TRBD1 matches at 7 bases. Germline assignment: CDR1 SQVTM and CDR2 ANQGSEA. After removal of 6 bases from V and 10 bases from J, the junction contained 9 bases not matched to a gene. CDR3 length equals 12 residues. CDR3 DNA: TGCAGCGTAGCGACAGGGAACAGGGAGCAGTTCTTC. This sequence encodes CSVATGNREQFF.

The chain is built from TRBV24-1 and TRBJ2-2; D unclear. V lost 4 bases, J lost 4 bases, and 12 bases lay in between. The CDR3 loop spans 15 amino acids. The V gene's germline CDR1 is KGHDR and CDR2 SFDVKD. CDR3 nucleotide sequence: TGTGCCACCAGTGACTCCACCTGGGCCACCGGGGAGCTGTTTTTT. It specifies CATSDSTWATGELFF.

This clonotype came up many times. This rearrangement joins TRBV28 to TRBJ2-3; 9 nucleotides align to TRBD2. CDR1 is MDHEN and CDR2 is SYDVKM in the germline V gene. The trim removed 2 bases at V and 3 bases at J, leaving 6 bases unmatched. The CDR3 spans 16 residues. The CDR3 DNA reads TGTGCCAGCAGTTTAGGAATAGCGGGGGAAACAGATACGCAGTATTTT. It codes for CASSLGIAGETDTQYF.

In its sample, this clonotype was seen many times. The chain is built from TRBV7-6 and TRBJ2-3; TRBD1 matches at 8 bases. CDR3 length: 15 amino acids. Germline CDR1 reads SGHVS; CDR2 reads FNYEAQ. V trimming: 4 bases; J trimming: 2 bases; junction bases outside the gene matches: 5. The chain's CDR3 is CASSSKGQATDTQYF. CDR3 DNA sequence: TGTGCCAGCAGCTCTAAGGGACAGGCCACAGATACGCAGTATTTT. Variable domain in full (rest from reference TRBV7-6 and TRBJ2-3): GAGVSQSPRYKVTKRGQDVALRCDPISGHVSLYWYRQALGQGPEFLTYFNYEAQQDKSGLPNDRFSAERPEGSISTLTIQRTEQRDSAMYRCASSSKGQATDTQYFGPGTRLTVL.

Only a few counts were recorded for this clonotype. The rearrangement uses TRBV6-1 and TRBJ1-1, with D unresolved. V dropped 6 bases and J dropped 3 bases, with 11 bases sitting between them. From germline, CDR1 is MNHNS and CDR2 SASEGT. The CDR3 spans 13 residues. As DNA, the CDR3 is TGTGCCAGCAGCCGGAGCTCGGACACTGAAGCTTTCTTT. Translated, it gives CASSRSSDTEAFF.

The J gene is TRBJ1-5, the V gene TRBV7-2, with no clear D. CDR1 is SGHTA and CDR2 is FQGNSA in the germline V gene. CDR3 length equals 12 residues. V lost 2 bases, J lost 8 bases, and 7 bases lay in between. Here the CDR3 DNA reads TGTGCCAGCAGCTTAAAGGGAGAGCCCCAGCATTTT. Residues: CASSLKGEPQHF.

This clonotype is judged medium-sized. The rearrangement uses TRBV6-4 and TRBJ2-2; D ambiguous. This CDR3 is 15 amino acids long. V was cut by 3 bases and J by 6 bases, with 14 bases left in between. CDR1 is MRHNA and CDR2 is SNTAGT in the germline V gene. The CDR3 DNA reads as TGTGCCAGCAGTGAAACAAAAGAGCCCGCCGGGGAGCTGTTTTTT. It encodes CASSETKEPAGELFF.